A selection of T cell receptor beta chains follows, all from one sample in a study of T cell repertoires in cytomegalovirus infection. TCRdb called the reads again in MiXCR, with one record for every CDR3 protein. Of a few hundred thousand distinct CDR3 sequences in the sample, 17% were seen once. The sample consisted of PBMCs. All receptors derive from a human donor in good health (CMV status not recorded). Some clones in this sample may be carry-over from other donors' samples. Both conserved end residues are part of each CDR3.

13 | TRBV5-8 | CASPRANTDTQYF
16 | TRBV5-3 | CASTLPTRGNTGELFF
13 | TRBV27 | CASSETGYTEAFF
14 | TRBV7-9 | CASSLQESGNTIYF
15 | TRBV4-2 | CASSQDRQGGYEQYF
16 | TRBV6-1 | CASRRPPGQGEGEQFF
14 | TRBV7-2 | CASSPTGTSYEQYF
15 | TRBV10-2 | CASSESLVNPETQYF
16 | TRBV12-3/TRBV12-4 | CASSSRFGQGFGEQFF
16 | TRBV6-5 | CASSYNAGQGQEKLFF
13 | TRBV10-3 | CAITEPNTGELFF
15 | TRBV4-1 | CASSQWGLPKYEQYF
16 | TRBV19 | CASRVPTGTGNSPLHF
10 | TRBV28 | CASSFIEQFF
15 | TRBV28 | CASSTSGTGDTEAFF
18 | TRBV28 | CASSPSPRRLAGAEEQYF
17 | TRBV9 | CASSVGGAGYSNQPQHF
15 | TRBV7-6 | CASTSARGPGEKLFF
13 | TRBV2 | CASSLTGGLGYTF
18 | TRBV15 | CATSRGPGQGARNQPQHF
14 | TRBV2 | CATQGRDFNYGYTF
17 | TRBV7-9 | CASSLGGSAGPNYGYTF
14 | TRBV28 | CASSLARGGQPQHF
13 | TRBV7-2 | CASSSDPPYEQYF
16 | TRBV5-1 | CASSFTSGYGTDTQYF
12 | TRBV19 | CASSIFSQPQHF
14 | TRBV6-5 | CASSTNEEAGELFF
15 | TRBV28 | CASSPTRLSTDTQYF
17 | TRBV4-1 | CASSQEGLGGLAAEQYF
13 | TRBV6-2/TRBV6-3 | CASSYLAYNEQFF
15 | TRBV5-1 | CASSLDPQGRSPLHF
16 | TRBV7-9 | CASSLSFGTGGYGYTF
15 | TRBV7-2 | CASSLAPVQAYEQYF
15 | TRBV12-3/TRBV12-4 | CASSWGSRSSYGYTF
14 | TRBV28 | CASSPQGTQETQYF
15 | TRBV5-5 | CASSLAPAGEGGYTF
14 | TRBV20-1 | CSAQSPGGYQPQHF
13 | TRBV2 | CASSWGEAQPQHF
16 | TRBV2 | CASSGSGPSGANVLTF
12 | TRBV6-1 | CASSGTAYEQYF
15 | TRBV6-2/TRBV6-3 | CASSWRGTGTYEQYF
16 | TRBV7-2 | CASSLKTGPLNDGYTF
15 | TRBV5-4 | CASSLYDLEGDTQYF
13 | TRBV6-6 | CASSPPLTDTQYF
13 | TRBV19 | CASATTGNYGYTF
15 | TRBV2 | CASTRQGYSTDTQYF
15 | TRBV25-1 | CASSEAGGAWQPQHF
14 | TRBV7-3 | CASSARPGPGELFF